The clone carrying this T cell receptor (beta chain) showed up many times. This entry is derived from a study of T cells in Graves' hyperthyroidism and ophthalmopathy. RNA transcripts provided the source from which TCR beta CDR3 regions were amplified. During a first-round RT-PCR of the TCR CDR3, the HTBI primer set was used. TCRdb re-called the multiplex PCR reads through MiXCR, storing one row per CDR3 protein. The table has about 610,000 distinct CDR3 sequences, under 15% seen once. V lost 0 bases and J 3 bases, leaving 6 bases between the germline ends. Germline CDR1 reads MNHEY; CDR2 reads SMNVEV (reference sequence). CDR3 length: 13 residues.

The chain joins TRBV27 to TRBJ2-7; D may be TRBD2 (5 bases). This sequence was found in a woman between 35 and 50 years old with Graves' ophthalmopathy. The specimen was blood. DNA of the CDR3: TGTGCCAGCAGTTTATCTGAGGGCTACGAGCAGTACTTC. It yields the protein CASSLSEGYEQYF.